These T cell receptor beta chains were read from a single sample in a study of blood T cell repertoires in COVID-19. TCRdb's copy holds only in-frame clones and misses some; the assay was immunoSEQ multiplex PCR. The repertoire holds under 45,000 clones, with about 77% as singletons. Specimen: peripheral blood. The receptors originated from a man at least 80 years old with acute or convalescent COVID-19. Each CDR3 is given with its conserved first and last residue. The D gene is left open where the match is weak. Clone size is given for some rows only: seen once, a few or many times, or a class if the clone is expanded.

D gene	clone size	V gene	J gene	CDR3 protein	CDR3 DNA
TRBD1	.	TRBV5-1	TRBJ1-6	CASSADTGGNSPLHF	TGCGCCAGCAGCGCCGATACAGGGGGGAATTCACCCCTCCACTTT
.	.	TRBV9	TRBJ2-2	CASSTTDANTGELFF	TGTGCCAGCAGCACAACAGATGCGAACACCGGGGAGCTGTTTTTT
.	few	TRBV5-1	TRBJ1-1	CASSEAIGVNTEAFF	TGCGCCAGCAGCGAGGCTATCGGAGTGAACACTGAAGCTTTCTTT
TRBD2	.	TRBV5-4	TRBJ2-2	CASSRVGTSGSGTGELFF	TGTGCCAGCAGCCGGGTCGGGACTAGCGGGAGTGGCACCGGGGAGCTGTTTTTT
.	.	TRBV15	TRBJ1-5	CATSKGGSDQPQHF	TGTGCCACCAGCAAGGGGGGGAGCGATCAGCCCCAGCATTTT
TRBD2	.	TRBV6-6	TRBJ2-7	CASSWGLAGIPYEQYF	TGTGCCAGCAGTTGGGGACTAGCGGGAATACCTTACGAGCAGTACTTC
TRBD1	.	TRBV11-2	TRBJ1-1	CASSPSGGLGTEAFF	TGTGCCAGCAGCCCCTCAGGGGGCCTAGGTACTGAAGCTTTCTTT
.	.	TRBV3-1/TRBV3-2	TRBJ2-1	CASSQDGAQDNEQFF	TGTGCCAGCAGCCAAGATGGGGCACAGGACAATGAGCAGTTCTTC
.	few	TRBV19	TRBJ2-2	CASSAGRSTGELFF	TGTGCCAGTAGTGCGGGAAGGTCCACCGGGGAGCTGTTTTTT
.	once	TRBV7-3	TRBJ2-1	CASSLLQVSNEQFF	TGTGCCAGCAGCTTATTACAGGTATCCAATGAGCAGTTCTTC
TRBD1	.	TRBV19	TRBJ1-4	CASSLNRGEKLFF	TGTGCCAGTAGTCTAAACAGGGGTGAAAAACTGTTTTTT
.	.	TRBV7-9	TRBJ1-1	CASSLAGGLMNTEAFF	TGTGCCAGCAGCTTAGCCGGCGGCCTCATGAACACTGAAGCTTTCTTT
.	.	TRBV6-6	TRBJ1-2	CATGGGFYGYTF	TGTGCCACCGGCGGGGGGTTCTATGGCTACACCTTC
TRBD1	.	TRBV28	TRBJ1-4	CASRSGTGNEKLFF	TGTGCCAGCAGGAGCGGGACAGGGAATGAAAAACTGTTTTTT
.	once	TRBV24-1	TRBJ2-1	CAIQGGERMDNEQFF	TGTGCCATTCAAGGTGGGGAGAGGATGGACAATGAGCAGTTCTTC
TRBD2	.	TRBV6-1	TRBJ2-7	CASSDPSGGYEQYF	TGTGCCAGCAGTGATCCGAGCGGGGGATACGAGCAGTACTTC
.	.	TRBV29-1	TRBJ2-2	CSVGVQANTGELFF	TGCAGCGTTGGGGTCCAGGCGAACACCGGGGAGCTGTTTTTT
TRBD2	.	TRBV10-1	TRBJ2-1	CASSEGTSGRSVRDEQFF	TGCGCCAGCAGTGAGGGGACTAGCGGGAGATCGGTCAGGGATGAGCAGTTCTTC
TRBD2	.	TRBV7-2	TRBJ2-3	CASSIQTSGEGNTQYF	TGTGCCAGCAGCATCCAAACTAGCGGGGAGGGGAATACGCAGTATTTT
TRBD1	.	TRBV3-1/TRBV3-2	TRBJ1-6	CASSPGTGRSPLHF	TGTGCCAGCAGTCCCGGGACAGGGAGGTCACCCCTCCACTTT
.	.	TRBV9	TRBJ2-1	CASSVSPRGDNEQFF	TGTGCCAGCAGCGTCAGTCCTCGGGGTGACAATGAGCAGTTCTTC
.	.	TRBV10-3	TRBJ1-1	CAISRDLNTEAFF	TGTGCCATCAGCAGGGATTTGAACACTGAAGCTTTCTTT
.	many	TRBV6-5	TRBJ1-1	CASSFGGRHTEAFF	TGTGCCAGCAGTTTTGGAGGCCGGCACACTGAAGCTTTCTTT
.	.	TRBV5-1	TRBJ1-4	CASSLPPGKTNEKLFF	TGCGCCAGCAGCTTGCCCCCAGGGAAAACTAATGAAAAACTGTTTTTT
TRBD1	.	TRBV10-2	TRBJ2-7	CASSPGDRGAGEQYF	TGCGCCAGCAGCCCCGGGGACAGGGGCGCGGGAGAGCAGTACTTC
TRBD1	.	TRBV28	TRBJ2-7	CASRSGQYEQYF	TGTGCCAGCAGGTCGGGACAGTACGAGCAGTACTTC
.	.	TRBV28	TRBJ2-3	CASSFLATRDTQYF	TGTGCCAGCAGTTTTTTAGCGACGCGGGATACGCAGTATTTT
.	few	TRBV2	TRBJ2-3	CASSSGSTDTQYF	TGTGCCAGCAGTAGCGGGAGCACAGATACGCAGTATTTT
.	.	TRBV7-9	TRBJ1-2	CASSLMGQSPGYTF	TGTGCCAGCAGCTTGATGGGGCAGAGTCCTGGCTACACCTTC
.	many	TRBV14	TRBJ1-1	CASSGRGTEAFF	TGTGCCAGCAGCGGCAGGGGCACTGAAGCTTTCTTT
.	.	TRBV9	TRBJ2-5	CASSVVASDGETQYF	TGTGCCAGCAGCGTAGTGGCTAGCGATGGAGAGACCCAGTACTTC
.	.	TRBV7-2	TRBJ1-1	CASSLQGREAFF	TGTGCCAGCAGCTTACAGGGGCGTGAAGCTTTCTTT
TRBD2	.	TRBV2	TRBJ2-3	CAGGASGVQDTQYF	TGTGCCGGAGGAGCTAGCGGGGTTCAGGATACGCAGTATTTT
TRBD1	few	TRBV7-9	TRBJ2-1	CASSLSRDRAGDEQFF	TGTGCCAGCAGCTTATCCCGGGACAGGGCAGGGGATGAGCAGTTCTTC
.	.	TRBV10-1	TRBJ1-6	CASSEVGVNSPLHF	TGCGCCAGCAGTGAGGTAGGGGTTAATTCACCCCTCCACTTT
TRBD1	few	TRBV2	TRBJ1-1	CASMGQGSTEAFF	TGTGCCAGCATGGGACAGGGGTCCACTGAAGCTTTCTTT
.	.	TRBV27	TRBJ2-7	CASRDTRAREQYF	TGTGCCAGCAGGGACACACGGGCTCGGGAGCAGTACTTC
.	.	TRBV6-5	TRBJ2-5	CASSLRDTADGTQYF	TGTGCCAGCAGTCTCCGGGACACGGCGGATGGGACCCAGTACTTC
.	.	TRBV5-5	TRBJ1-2	CASSKDSNYGYTF	TGTGCCAGCAGCAAGGACTCTAACTATGGCTACACCTTC
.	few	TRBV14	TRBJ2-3	CASSQDSSTDTQYF	TGTGCCAGCAGCCAAGATAGTTCTACAGATACGCAGTATTTT
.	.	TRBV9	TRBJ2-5	CASSVATTWETQYF	TGTGCCAGCAGCGTCGCAACTACCTGGGAGACCCAGTACTTC
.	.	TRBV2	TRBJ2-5	CASIEDGASRAQYF	TGTGCCAGCATCGAGGATGGGGCCAGTCGGGCCCAGTACTTC
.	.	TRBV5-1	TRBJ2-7	CASSFGQGRDEQYF	TGCGCCAGCAGCTTCGGCCAGGGGAGGGACGAGCAGTACTTC
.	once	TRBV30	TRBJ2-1	CAWSVTSLQFF	TGTGCCTGGAGTGTAACGTCCCTACAGTTCTTC
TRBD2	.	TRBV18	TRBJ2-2	CASSPVGLAGNTGELFF	TGTGCCAGCTCACCAGTAGGACTAGCGGGAAACACCGGGGAGCTGTTTTTT
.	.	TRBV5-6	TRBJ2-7	CASSSPGLLYEQYF	TGTGCCAGCAGCTCGCCGGGACTCCTCTACGAGCAGTACTTC
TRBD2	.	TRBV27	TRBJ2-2	CASSLSIGLAGGTGELFF	TGTGCCAGCAGTCTTTCCATCGGACTAGCGGGAGGGACCGGGGAGCTGTTTTTT
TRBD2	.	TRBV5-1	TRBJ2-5	CASSSGLAGQETQYF	TGCGCCAGCAGCTCCGGACTAGCGGGACAAGAGACCCAGTACTTC
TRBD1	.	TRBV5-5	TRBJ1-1	CASSFGTGMNTEAFF	TGTGCCAGCAGCTTTGGGACAGGGATGAACACTGAAGCTTTCTTT
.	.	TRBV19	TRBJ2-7	CASSRGAGEDYEQYF	TGTGCCAGTAGCCGTGGGGCAGGGGAAGACTACGAGCAGTACTTC
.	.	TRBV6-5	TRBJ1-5	CASSNQPQHF	TGTGCCAGCTCAAATCAGCCCCAGCATTTT
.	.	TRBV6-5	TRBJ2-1	CASSYRREVEQFF	TGTGCCAGCAGTTATCGCAGGGAGGTTGAGCAGTTCTTC
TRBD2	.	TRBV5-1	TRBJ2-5	CASSTPTSGAQETQYF	TGCGCCAGCAGCACTCCGACTAGCGGGGCCCAAGAGACCCAGTACTTC
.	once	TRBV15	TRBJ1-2	CATSSLQQVDGYTF	TGTGCCACCAGCAGCCTCCAACAGGTTGATGGCTACACCTTC
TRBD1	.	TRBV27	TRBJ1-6	CASSVDRVGNSPLHF	TGTGCCAGCAGTGTCGACAGGGTTGGGAATTCACCCCTCCACTTT
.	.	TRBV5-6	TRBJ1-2	CASSLMGPSTF	TGTGCCAGCAGCTTGATGGGGCCCTCCACCTTC
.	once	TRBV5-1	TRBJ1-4	CASSWGRPATNEKLFF	TGCGCCAGCAGCTGGGGGAGGCCGGCAACTAATGAAAAACTGTTTTTT
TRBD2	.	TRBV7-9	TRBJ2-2	CASSMTSGGPGELFF	TGTGCCAGCAGCATGACTAGCGGGGGGCCCGGGGAGCTGTTTTTT
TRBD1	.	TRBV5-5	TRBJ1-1	CASSLGQGGKAFF	TGTGCCAGCAGCCTCGGACAGGGCGGGAAAGCTTTCTTT
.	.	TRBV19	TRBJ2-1	CASSPVYNEQFF	TGTGCCAGTAGTCCCGTATACAATGAGCAGTTCTTC